This T cell receptor beta chain was identified during a study of PD-1 blockade in classical Hodgkin lymphoma. Clones were sequenced by immunoSEQ multiplex PCR, and TCRdb holds only the in-frame ones, with some missing. The sample includes under 9,500 clones, 75% to 95% seen only once; the top ten take over 7.5%. This sample's time point: newly diagnosed, previously untreated cHL patient sample. After thawing, PBMCs were subjected to magnetic negative selection to isolate CD8+ T cells. Per the germline V gene, CDR1 is SGHTA and CDR2 is FQGTGA. The CDR3 covers 17 residues. V lost 0 bases to trimming and J lost 2 bases, with 16 bases between them.

This TCR was recovered from a human donor with classical Hodgkin lymphoma. Sequencing was performed on CD8+ T cells from blood. The chain carries TRBV7-3 and TRBJ1-1; TRBD1 might be the D (6 bases). Here the CDR3 DNA reads TGTGCCAGCAGCTTAACGGGGGCGAGCTATGCTAACACTGAAGCTTTCTTT. This translates into CASSLTGASYANTEAFF.